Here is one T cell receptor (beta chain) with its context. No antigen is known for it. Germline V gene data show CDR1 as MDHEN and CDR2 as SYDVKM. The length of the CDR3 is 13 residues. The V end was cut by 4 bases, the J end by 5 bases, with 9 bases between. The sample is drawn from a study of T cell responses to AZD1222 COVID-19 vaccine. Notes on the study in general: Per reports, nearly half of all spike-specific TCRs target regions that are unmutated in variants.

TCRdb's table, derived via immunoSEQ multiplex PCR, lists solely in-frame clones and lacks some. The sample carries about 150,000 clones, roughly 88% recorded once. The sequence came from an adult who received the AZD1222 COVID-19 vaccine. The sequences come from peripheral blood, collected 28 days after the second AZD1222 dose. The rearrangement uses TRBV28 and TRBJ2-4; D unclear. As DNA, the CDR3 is TGTGCCAGCAGTTCCTACAGAGAAAACATTCAGTACTTC. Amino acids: CASSSYRENIQYF.